This TCR beta chain stems from a study of blood T cell repertoires in COVID-19. Study summary: The cDNA or gDNA used as material had been derived from T cells, B-cell-depleted T cells, or PBMCs.

Germline V gene data show CDR1 as MNHEY and CDR2 as SMNVEV (reference sequence). The V segment lost 6 bases and the J segment 2 bases; nucleotides outside the gene matches: 3. The CDR3 extends over 14 amino acids. Original methodology: Using reference gene primer amplification, nucleated cell counts were estimated. Method: immunoSEQ multiplex PCR; TCRdb's copy keeps in-frame clones and lacks some. That table supplies the V and J calls and clone size; D and trimming were determined from the DNA. The profile shows 150,000 to 200,000 clones, approximately 88% of them singletons. The study assigned cohorts using participant-reported clinical history.

This chain joins TRBV27 and TRBJ1-4; 7 bases are a match to TRBD1. Sequenced: PBMCs or T cells enriched from blood (not recorded which). The TCR was taken from a man aged 65 to 79 who had been exposed to COVID-19. Here the CDR3 reads CASRLTGTNEKLFF. CDR3 nucleotides: TGTGCCAGCAGACTGACAGGGACTAATGAAAAACTGTTTTTT. The variable domain in full, with the rest retrieved from reference TRBV27 and TRBJ1-4, is EAQVTQNPRYLITVTGKKLTVTCSQNMNHEYMSWYRQDPGLGLRQIYYSMNVEVTDKGDVPEGYKVSRKEKRNFPLILESPSPNQTSLYFCASRLTGTNEKLFFGSGTQLSVL.